A single sample gave rise to the 29 T cell receptor beta chains below, sequenced in a study of CD8 T cells in Susac syndrome. cDNA came from approximately 0.5 to 1 ug RNA primed by random hexamers. TCRdb analysed the immunoSEQ multiplex PCR reads with MiXCR anew, one entry per CDR3 protein. The data hold 250,000 to 300,000 distinct CDR3 sequences, with approximately 81% observed a single time. Sequenced material: CD8+ T cells from PBMCs. Receptors were obtained from a human donor with multiple sclerosis.

The chain has TRBV2 and TRBJ1-2; unclear D gene. This CDR3 comprises 11 residues. From germline, CDR1 is SNHLY and CDR2 FYNNEI. Trimming took 8 bases from V and 8 from J, leaving 12 bases between them. CDR3 sequence: CASPILKGYTF. The DNA for the CDR3 is TGTGCCAGCCCGATCTTAAAAGGCTACACCTTC. Full variable domain (rest looked up from reference TRBV2 and TRBJ1-2): EPEVTQTPSHQVTQMGQEVILRCVPISNHLYFYWYRQILGQKVEFLVSFYNNEISEKSEIFDDQFSVERPDGSNFTLKIRSTKLEDSAMYFCASPILKGYTFGSGTRLTVV.

This clonotype has just one count. This sequence joins TRBV24-1 and TRBJ1-2; tentatively, D is TRBD1 (5 bases). Germline CDR1 reads KGHDR; CDR2 reads SFDVKD. There are 15 residues in the CDR3. V dropped 4 bases and J dropped 5 bases, with 16 bases sitting between them. The DNA of the CDR3 is TGTGCCACCAGTGAGCTCAGGGAAGGAGGATATGGCTACACCTTC. Residues: CATSELREGGYGYTF.

This chain uses TRBV18 with TRBJ2-1; tentative D call: TRBD2 (6 bases). This CDR3 region has 15 residues. The germline V gene encodes CDR1 KGHSH and CDR2 LQKENI. The V end was cut by 3 bases, the J end by 0 bases, with 9 bases between. CDR3 nucleotide sequence: TGTGCCAGCTCACCTGGGGGGTTCTCCTACAATGAGCAGTTCTTC. Protein: CASSPGGFSYNEQFF.

The V call is TRBV20-1, the J call TRBJ1-2, with no clear D. The CDR3 is made up of 10 amino acids. Trimming stripped 4 bases from V and 8 bases from J, with 8 bases between. Germline V gene lookup returns CDR1 DFQATT and CDR2 SNEGSKA (reference sequence). As DNA, the CDR3 is TGCAGTGCTACGGGGTGGGGCTACACCTTC. It yields the protein CSATGWGYTF.

The genes are TRBV28 and TRBJ2-7; D remains unclear. V was cut by 3 bases and J by 3 bases, with 9 bases left in between. CDR3 size: 13 residues. Germline V gives CDR1 MDHEN, CDR2 SYDVKM. CDR3 nucleotides: TGTGCCAGCAGTTTCGGCGAGGACTACGAGCAGTACTTC. It is translated as CASSFGEDYEQYF.

The rearrangement links TRBV11-2 to TRBJ2-3; TRBD2 is a possible D gene (6 bases). The CDR3 sequence is 16 residues long. V was cut by 5 bases and J by 0 bases, with 15 bases left in between. Germline CDR1 is SGHAT and CDR2 is FQNNGV. CDR3 in DNA: TGTGCCAGCAGCCCCCGCCGGGGGACTAGCACAGATACGCAGTATTTT. Translated, it gives CASSPRRGTSTDTQYF.

The chain combines TRBV20-1 with TRBJ2-2; the D is unclear. V lost 0 bases to trimming and J lost 0 bases, with 11 bases between them. There are 16 residues in the CDR3. Germline V gene lookup returns CDR1 DFQATT and CDR2 SNEGSKA (reference sequence). CDR3 amino acids: CSARDRRFANTGELFF. The CDR3 DNA sequence: TGCAGTGCTAGAGATCGGCGGTTCGCGAACACCGGGGAGCTGTTTTTT.

The chain recombines TRBV2 with TRBJ2-7, with TRBD2 identical over 13 bases. The CDR3 extends over 15 amino acids. Germline V CDR1 and CDR2: SNHLY, FYNNEI. V was pared by 8 bases and J by 2 bases, with 6 bases of the junction left unmatched. The CDR3 region is CASGTSGALPYEQYF. Here the CDR3 DNA reads TGTGCCAGCGGGACTAGCGGGGCCCTGCCCTACGAGCAGTACTTC.

The chain links TRBV29-1 to TRBJ2-1; D uncertain. The V gene's germline CDR1 is SQVTM and CDR2 ANQGSEA. This CDR3 contains 10 residues. Trimming left V 5 bases short and J 6 bases short, with 5 bases between. The CDR3 loop reads CSVKANEQFF. In DNA form, the CDR3 reads TGCAGCGTTAAGGCCAATGAGCAGTTCTTC.

The chain combines TRBV3-1 with TRBJ2-2, with 7 positions matching TRBD2. V shed 8 bases, J shed 7 bases, and the junction held 13 bases outside the gene matches. CDR1 is LGHDT, CDR2 YNNKEL, per germline (reference sequence). The CDR3 runs to 15 residues. The DNA for the CDR3 is TGTGCCAGCTGCCTTAGAGGGAGGGCCGACGGGGAGCTGTTTTTT. This sequence encodes CASCLRGRADGELFF.

The chain recombines TRBV11-1 with TRBJ2-7, with TRBD1 matching 9 bases. Germline trimming cut 6 bases from V and 1 base from J; bases unmatched to any gene: 7. The germline gives CDR1 SGHAT, CDR2 FQDESV (reference sequence). The CDR3 has 15 amino acids. The CDR3 reads CASRVGQGYSYEQYF. CDR3 nucleotides: TGTGCCAGCAGAGTGGGACAGGGTTATTCCTACGAGCAGTACTTC.

The V call is TRBV20-1, the J call TRBJ2-1, with D perhaps TRBD1 (5 bases). Germline CDR1 is DFQATT and CDR2 is SNEGSKA (reference sequence). This CDR3 spans 11 amino acids. Trimming stripped 5 bases from V and 8 bases from J, with 10 bases between. The CDR3 reads CSAQFRDEQFF. The DNA of the CDR3 is TGCAGTGCTCAGTTCAGGGATGAGCAGTTCTTC.

The chain carries TRBV27 and TRBJ2-1; 7 bases are shared with TRBD1. In germline, CDR1 is MNHEY, CDR2 SMNVEV (reference sequence). The CDR3 length is 14 residues. V gave up 5 bases and J gave up 6 bases; unmatched junction bases: 7. The CDR3 DNA sequence: TGTGCCAGCAGTCACAGGGGATCTATCAATGAGCAGTTCTTC. The encoded protein is CASSHRGSINEQFF.

This clonotype was found once. The chain couples TRBV29-1 to TRBJ2-2, with 8 positions matching TRBD2. The V segment lost 3 bases and the J segment 5 bases; nucleotides outside the gene matches: 5. The CDR3 length is 14 residues. CDR1 is SQVTM and CDR2 is ANQGSEA in the germline V gene. The CDR3 region has the DNA TGCAGCGTTGATACGGGAGGGCGGACCGGGGAGCTGTTTTTT. Encoded protein: CSVDTGGRTGELFF.

This clonotype turned up a few times. V and J are TRBV2 and TRBJ2-1; 7 positions agree with TRBD2. The ends lost 10 bases at V and 7 bases at J; junction bases unmatched: 7. Germline CDR1 reads SNHLY; CDR2 reads FYNNEI. The CDR3 sequence is 12 residues long. The CDR3 region has the DNA TGTGCCATCCTCCGGGAGGCGAATGAGCAGTTCTTC. Amino acids: CAILREANEQFF.

This rearrangement joins TRBV5-6 to TRBJ2-7; TRBD2 matches 10 bases. CDR3 length: 16 residues. Unmatched junction bases numbered 9, after V lost 0 bases and J lost 6 bases. The germline V gene encodes CDR1 SGHDT and CDR2 YYEEEE. CDR3 protein: CASSLALAGVTFEQYF. CDR3 nucleotide sequence: TGTGCCAGCAGCTTGGCTCTAGCGGGAGTGACTTTCGAGCAGTACTTC.

This sequence joins TRBV27 and TRBJ2-1; D assignment may be TRBD1 or TRBD2 (5 bases each). The CDR3 length is 15 residues. V lost 0 bases and J lost 8, with 14 bases in between. Per the germline V gene, CDR1 is MNHEY and CDR2 is SMNVEV (reference sequence). The CDR3 protein is CASSLSVGPGHEQFF. The CDR3 coding sequence is TGTGCCAGCAGTTTATCGGTGGGACCTGGGCATGAGCAGTTCTTC.

The genes are TRBV9 and TRBJ1-6; maybe TRBD1 (5 bases). Trimming pared 4 bases from V and 7 bases from J, leaving 12 bases between. Germline V gene lookup returns CDR1 SGDLS and CDR2 YYNGEE. This CDR3 has 14 residues. The CDR3 is CASSNQGPNSPLHF. DNA of the CDR3: TGTGCCAGCAGCAACCAGGGACCCAATTCACCCCTCCACTTT.

The V call is TRBV7-9, the J call TRBJ2-7, with 7 bases matching TRBD1. The V gene's germline CDR1 is SEHNR and CDR2 FQNEAQ (reference sequence). Losses at the gene ends were 5 bases for V and 5 bases for J; bases not matched to a gene: 9. This CDR3 has 14 residues. The CDR3 region is CASSEQGSVHEQYF. The CDR3 DNA reads as TGTGCCAGCAGCGAACAGGGGTCCGTCCACGAGCAGTACTTC.

V is TRBV5-4 and J is TRBJ2-7; 7 bases match TRBD2. Germline CDR1 reads SGHNT; CDR2 reads YYREEE (reference sequence). V was clipped by 4 bases and J by 2 bases; unmatched bases: 9. The CDR3 spans 15 residues. CDR3 in DNA: TGTGCCAGCAGCCTGAGGCGGGAGCTCACCTACGAGCAGTACTTC. This sequence encodes CASSLRRELTYEQYF.

The V call is TRBV2, the J call TRBJ1-3; maybe TRBD1 (5 bases). This CDR3 has 14 residues. V was clipped by 4 bases and J by 3 bases, with 10 bases between them. CDR1 is SNHLY and CDR2 is FYNNEI in the germline V gene. CDR3 DNA: TGTGCCAGCAGTGGATCAGGGAATGGAAACACCATATATTTT. Amino acid sequence: CASSGSGNGNTIYF.

The chain recombines TRBV13 with TRBJ1-1, with D unclear. In germline, CDR1 is PRHDT, CDR2 FYEKMQ (reference sequence). V was trimmed by 7 bases and J by 4 bases, leaving 10 bases between them. This CDR3 spans 12 amino acids. CDR3 in amino acids: CASTFDGTEAFF. In nucleotides, the CDR3 is TGTGCCAGCACCTTTGATGGCACTGAAGCTTTCTTT.

The chain uses TRBV21-1 and TRBJ1-5. TRBV21-1 is a recognized pseudogene. CDR3 length: 10 residues. In DNA form, the CDR3 reads TGTGCCAGCAGCAAAGGGATACAGCATTTT. Protein sequence: CASSKGIQHF.

This clonotype appeared a few times. The genes are TRBV24-1 and TRBJ2-5; D is ambiguous. V lost 0 bases, J lost 3 bases, and 4 bases lay in between. Germline lookup yields CDR1 KGHDR and CDR2 SFDVKD. CDR3 length: 13 residues. The CDR3 is CATSDLGEETQYF. In DNA form, the CDR3 reads TGTGCCACCAGTGATTTGGGAGAAGAGACCCAGTACTTC.

This clonotype has only a few counts. The chain employs TRBV6-1 and TRBJ2-7; D is possibly TRBD1 (6 bases). This CDR3 has 13 amino acids. Germline V gene lookup returns CDR1 MNHNS and CDR2 SASEGT. Trimming left V 5 bases short and J 3 bases short, with 11 bases between. The CDR3 DNA reads as TGTGCCAGCAGTCCGGGACAATACTACGAGCAGTACTTC. Translating gives CASSPGQYYEQYF.

The chain joins TRBV2 to TRBJ2-1; no reliable D call. V gave up 11 bases and J gave up 0 bases, with 8 bases separating them. Germline CDR1 reads SNHLY; CDR2 reads FYNNEI. This CDR3 has 12 residues. CDR3 protein: CAVQSSYNEQFF. CDR3 nucleotides: TGTGCCGTCCAGTCCTCCTACAATGAGCAGTTCTTC.

This sequence joins TRBV27 and TRBJ2-3; tentatively, D is TRBD1 or TRBD2 (5 bases each). The CDR3 runs 15 residues. Trimming cost V 4 bases and J 2 bases, with 13 bases left between them. Germline V gene lookup returns CDR1 MNHEY and CDR2 SMNVEV (reference sequence). CDR3 sequence: CASSSRDPYTDTQYF. The CDR3 DNA follows: TGTGCCAGCAGTTCCCGGGACCCATACACAGATACGCAGTATTTT.

J is TRBJ2-1 and V is TRBV28; D is tentatively TRBD1 or TRBD2 (5 bases each). Trimming removed 3 bases at V and 5 bases at J, with 11 bases between. Germline-derived CDR1 and CDR2 are MDHEN and SYDVKM. This CDR3 comprises 14 residues. CDR3 DNA sequence: TGTGCCAGCAGTTTCCCCGGGACGAACAATGAGCAGTTCTTC. It specifies CASSFPGTNNEQFF. The complete variable domain, with remaining parts taken from reference TRBV28 and TRBJ2-1, reads DVKVTQSSRYLVKRTGEKVFLECVQDMDHENMFWYRQDPGLGLRLIYFSYDVKMKEKGDIPEGYSVSREKKERFSLILESASTNQTSMYLCASSFPGTNNEQFFGPGTRLTVL.

The chain couples TRBV4-1 to TRBJ1-2; no clear D. V dropped 0 bases and J dropped 6 bases, with 8 bases sitting between them. This CDR3 spans 13 amino acids. The germline CDR1 and CDR2 sequences are MGHRA and YSYEKL. CDR3: CASSQDWRNGYTF. CDR3 nucleotides: TGCGCCAGCAGCCAAGATTGGAGGAATGGCTACACCTTC.